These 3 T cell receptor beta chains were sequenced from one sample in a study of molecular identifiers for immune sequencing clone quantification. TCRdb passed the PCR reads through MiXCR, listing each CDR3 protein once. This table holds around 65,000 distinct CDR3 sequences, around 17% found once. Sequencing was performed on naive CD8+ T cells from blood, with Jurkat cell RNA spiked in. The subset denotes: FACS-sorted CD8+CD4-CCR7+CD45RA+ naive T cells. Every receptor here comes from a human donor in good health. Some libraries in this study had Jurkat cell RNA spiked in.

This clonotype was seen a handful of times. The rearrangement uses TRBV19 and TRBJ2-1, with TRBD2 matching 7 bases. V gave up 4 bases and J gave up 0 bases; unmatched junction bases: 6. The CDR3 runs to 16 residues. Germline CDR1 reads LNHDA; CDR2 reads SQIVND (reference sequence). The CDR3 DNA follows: TGTGCCAGTAGTAGTAGCGGGTACAGCTCCTACAATGAGCAGTTCTTC. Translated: CASSSSGYSSYNEQFF.

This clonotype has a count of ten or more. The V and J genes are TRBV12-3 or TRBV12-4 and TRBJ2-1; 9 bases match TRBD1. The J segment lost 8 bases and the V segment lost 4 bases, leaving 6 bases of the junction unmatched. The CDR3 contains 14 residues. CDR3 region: CASSSGTGWYEQFF. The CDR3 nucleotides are TGTGCCAGCAGTTCCGGGACAGGGTGGTATGAGCAGTTCTTC.

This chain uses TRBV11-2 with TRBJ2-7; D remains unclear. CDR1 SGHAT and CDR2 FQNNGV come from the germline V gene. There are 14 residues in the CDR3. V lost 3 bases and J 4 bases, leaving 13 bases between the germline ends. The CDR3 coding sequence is TGTGCCAGCAGCTTGCGCCTGGAGTGGTACGAGCAGTACTTC. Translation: CASSLRLEWYEQYF.